The clone carrying this T cell receptor (beta chain) was detected many times. Its specificity is unknown. V trimming: 4 bases; J trimming: 7 bases; junction bases outside the gene matches: 7. This CDR3 has 14 residues. Germline values: CDR1 MDHEN, CDR2 SYDVKM. The source of the sample is a study of prognosis after radiotherapy for stage I lung cancer. Looking at the study overall: The patient group consisted of 13 men and about 6 women whose ages spanned roughly 53 to 90, median roughly 70 years. Distant metastasis occurred in several patients at a median of roughly seven months after radiotherapy, while approximately 15 showed no significant progression. Squamous cell carcinoma tumors occurred in about 7 patients, adenocarcinoma in about a dozen. Overall study results and limits: Lower values of Shannon entropy after stereotactic body radiation therapy were seen in patients who developed distant metastases.

The TCR beta CDR3 region was amplified from genomic DNA, with two rounds of multiplex PCR being used for the amplification. For every TRBV and TRBJ gene, a specific primer was used in first-round PCR. MiXCR, run by TCRdb on the multiplex PCR reads, gives a single entry per CDR3 protein. The sample gives approximately 13,000 distinct CDR3 sequences, roughly 50% of which show up once; 35% to 45% is in the top ten. The V call is TRBV28, the J call TRBJ1-5, with 7 bases fitting TRBD1. This clonotype was obtained from a donor aged 50 or older with non-small cell lung cancer. The specimen was PBMCs, collected before or after stereotactic body radiation therapy (not recorded which). This CDR3 reads CASSSDRDGQPQHF. CDR3 coding DNA: TGTGCCAGCAGTTCCGACAGGGATGGCCAGCCCCAGCATTTT.